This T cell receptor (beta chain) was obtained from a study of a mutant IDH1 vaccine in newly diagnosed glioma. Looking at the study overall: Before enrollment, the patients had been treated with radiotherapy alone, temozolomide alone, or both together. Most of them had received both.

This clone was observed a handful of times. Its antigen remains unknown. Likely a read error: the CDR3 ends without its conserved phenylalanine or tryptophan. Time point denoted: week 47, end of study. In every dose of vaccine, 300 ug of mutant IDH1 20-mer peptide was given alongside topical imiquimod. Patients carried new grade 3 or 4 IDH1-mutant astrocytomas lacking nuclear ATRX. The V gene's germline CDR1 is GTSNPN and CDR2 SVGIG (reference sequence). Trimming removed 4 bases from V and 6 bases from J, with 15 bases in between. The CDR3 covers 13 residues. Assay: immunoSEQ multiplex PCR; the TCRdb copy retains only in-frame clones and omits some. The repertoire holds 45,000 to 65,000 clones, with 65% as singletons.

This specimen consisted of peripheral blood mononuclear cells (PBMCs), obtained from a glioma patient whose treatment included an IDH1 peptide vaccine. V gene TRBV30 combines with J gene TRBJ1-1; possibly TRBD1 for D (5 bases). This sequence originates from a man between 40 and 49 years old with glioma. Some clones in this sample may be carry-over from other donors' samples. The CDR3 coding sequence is TGTGCCTGGACTGTAGGGGCCCGCGCTGAAGCTTTCTCT. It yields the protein CAWTVGARAEAFS.